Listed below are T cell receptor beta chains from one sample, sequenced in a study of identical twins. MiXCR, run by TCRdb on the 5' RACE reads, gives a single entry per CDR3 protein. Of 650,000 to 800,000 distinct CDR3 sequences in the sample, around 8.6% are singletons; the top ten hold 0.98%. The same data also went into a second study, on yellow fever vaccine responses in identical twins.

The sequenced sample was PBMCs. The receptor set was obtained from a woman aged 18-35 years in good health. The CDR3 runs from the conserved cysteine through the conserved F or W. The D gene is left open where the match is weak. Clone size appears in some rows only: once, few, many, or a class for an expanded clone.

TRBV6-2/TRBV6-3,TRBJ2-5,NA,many,CASASRQETQYF,TGTGCCAGCGCTAGCCGACAAGAGACCCAGTACTTC
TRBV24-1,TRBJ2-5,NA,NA,CATSAQAQETQYF,TGTGCCACCAGTGCGCAGGCACAAGAGACCCAGTACTTC
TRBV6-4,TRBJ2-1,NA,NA,CASSDSYRAAYNEQFF,TGTGCCAGCAGTGACTCTTACAGGGCCGCCTACAATGAGCAGTTCTTC
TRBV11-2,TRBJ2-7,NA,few,CASSSLASYYEQYF,TGTGCCAGCAGCTCCCTCGCTTCCTACTACGAGCAGTACTTC
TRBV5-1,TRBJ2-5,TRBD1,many,CASSLGGQGRETQYF,TGCGCCAGCAGCCTGGGTGGACAGGGAAGAGAGACCCAGTACTTC
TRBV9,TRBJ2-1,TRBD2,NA,CASSVAELAGGPGASYNEQFF,TGTGCCAGCAGCGTAGCTGAACTAGCGGGGGGGCCCGGGGCATCCTACAATGAGCAGTTCTTC
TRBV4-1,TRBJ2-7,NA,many,CASSQEGGRMGYEQYF,TGCGCCAGCAGCCAAGAAGGCGGTCGGATGGGTTACGAGCAGTACTTC
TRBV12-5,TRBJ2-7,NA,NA,CASGPDSSYEQYF,TGTGCTAGTGGACCGGACTCGTCCTACGAGCAGTACTTC
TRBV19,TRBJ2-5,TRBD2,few,CATGGGAETQYF,TGTGCCACCGGGGGGGGCGCGGAGACCCAGTACTTC
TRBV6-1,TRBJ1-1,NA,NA,CASSEGARLNTEAFF,TGTGCCAGCAGTGAAGGGGCAAGGCTGAACACTGAAGCTTTCTTT
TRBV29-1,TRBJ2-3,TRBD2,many,CSADSTGLAGVDTQYF,TGCAGCGCAGATTCTACGGGACTAGCGGGAGTCGATACGCAGTATTTT
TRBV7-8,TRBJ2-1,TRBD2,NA,CASSLYSGRARETYNEQFF,TGTGCCAGCAGCTTATATAGCGGGAGGGCCCGGGAGACGTACAATGAGCAGTTCTTC
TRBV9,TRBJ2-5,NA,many,CASSVGVMETQYF,TGTGCCAGCAGCGTGGGGGTGATGGAGACCCAGTACTTC
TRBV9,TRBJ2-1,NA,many,CASSSDSYSYNEQFF,TGTGCCAGCAGCTCTGACAGTTACTCCTACAATGAGCAGTTCTTC
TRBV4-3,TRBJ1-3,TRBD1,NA,CASSQSGTGLTGNTIYF,TGCGCCAGCAGCCAATCCGGGACAGGGTTGACTGGAAACACCATATATTTT
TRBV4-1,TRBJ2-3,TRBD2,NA,CASSQEGLAEGPEYF,TGCGCCAGCAGCCAAGAAGGGCTAGCGGAGGGGCCAGAGTATTTT
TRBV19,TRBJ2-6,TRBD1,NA,CASQDPTGTFSGANVLTF,TGTGCCAGTCAAGACCCGACAGGGACCTTCTCTGGGGCCAACGTCCTGACTTTC
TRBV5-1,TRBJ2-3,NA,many,CASSLPMTAESTDTQYF,TGCGCCAGCAGCTTACCGATGACCGCGGAAAGCACAGATACGCAGTATTTT
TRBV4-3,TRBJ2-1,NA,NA,CASSHALSGVYEQFF,TGCGCCAGCAGCCACGCCCTCTCGGGAGTTTATGAGCAGTTCTTC
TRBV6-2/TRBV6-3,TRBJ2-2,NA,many,CASSSPDFGNTGELFF,TGTGCCAGCAGTTCTCCGGACTTCGGGAACACCGGGGAGCTGTTTTTT
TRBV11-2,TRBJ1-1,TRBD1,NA,CASSQFTGGDEAFF,TGTGCCAGCAGCCAGTTTACAGGGGGCGATGAAGCTTTCTTT
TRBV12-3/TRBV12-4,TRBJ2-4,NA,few,CASSLLAAKNIQYF,TGTGCCAGCAGTTTACTAGCCGCCAAAAACATTCAGTACTTC
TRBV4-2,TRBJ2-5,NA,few,CASSQVGWETQYF,TGTGCCAGCAGCCAAGTTGGGTGGGAGACCCAGTACTTC
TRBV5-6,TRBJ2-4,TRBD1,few,CASSLTGASNIQYF,TGTGCCAGCAGTTTAACAGGGGCGAGCAACATTCAGTACTTC
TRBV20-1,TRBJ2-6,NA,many,CSARDLQGANVLTF,TGCAGTGCTAGAGATTTACAGGGGGCCAACGTCCTGACTTTC
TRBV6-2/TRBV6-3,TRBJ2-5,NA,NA,CASSYLGVGETQYF,TGTGCCAGCAGTTATTTAGGGGTAGGGGAGACCCAGTACTTC
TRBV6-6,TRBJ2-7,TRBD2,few,CASSGSGTYEQYF,TGTGCCAGCAGCGGTAGCGGGACCTACGAGCAGTACTTC
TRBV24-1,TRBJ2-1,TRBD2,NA,CATSPSGTNNEQFF,TGTGCCACCAGTCCGAGCGGGACTAACAATGAGCAGTTCTTC
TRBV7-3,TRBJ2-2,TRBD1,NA,CASSHGSRQGNDGELFF,TGTGCCAGCAGCCACGGCTCGCGACAGGGAAATGACGGGGAGCTGTTTTTT
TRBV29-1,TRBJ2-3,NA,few,CSVGYTSTDTQYF,TGCAGCGTTGGTTACACTAGCACAGATACGCAGTATTTT
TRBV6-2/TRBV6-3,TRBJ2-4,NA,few,CASSRSRADKNIQYF,TGTGCCAGCAGCCGGTCAAGGGCTGACAAAAACATTCAGTACTTC
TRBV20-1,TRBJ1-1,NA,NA,CSARPGGPEAFF,TGCAGTGCTAGACCGGGGGGTCCTGAAGCTTTCTTT
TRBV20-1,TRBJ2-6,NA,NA,CSARDTSGANVLTF,TGCAGTGCTAGAGATACCTCTGGGGCCAACGTCCTGACTTTC
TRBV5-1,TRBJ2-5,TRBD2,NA,CASSASGISFETQYF,TGCGCCAGCAGCGCTAGCGGGATCTCGTTTGAGACCCAGTACTTC
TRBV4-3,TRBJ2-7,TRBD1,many,CASSHSGQGYEQYF,TGCGCCAGCAGCCACAGTGGACAGGGGTACGAGCAGTACTTC
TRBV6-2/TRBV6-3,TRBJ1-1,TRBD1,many,CASSYLGGNEAFF,TGTGCCAGCAGTTACTTAGGGGGCAATGAAGCTTTCTTT
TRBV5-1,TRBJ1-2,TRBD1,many,CASSSSTGGNYGYTF,TGCGCCAGCAGCTCATCGACAGGGGGCAACTATGGCTACACCTTC
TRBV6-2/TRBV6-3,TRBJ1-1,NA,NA,CASSYVSEAFF,TGTGCCAGCAGTTACGTCTCTGAAGCTTTCTTT
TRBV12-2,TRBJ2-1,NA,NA,CASRLGRASGRGEQFF,TGTGCAAGTCGCTTAGGAAGGGCTAGCGGGAGGGGTGAGCAGTTCTTC
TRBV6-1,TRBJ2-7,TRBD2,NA,CASRRLAGGPTGEQYF,TGTGCCAGCAGAAGACTAGCGGGGGGCCCGACGGGTGAGCAGTACTTC
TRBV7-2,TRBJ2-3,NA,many,CASSAGAIGTDTQYF,TGTGCCAGCAGCGCCGGGGCAATAGGAACAGATACGCAGTATTTT
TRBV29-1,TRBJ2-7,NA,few,CSVGDNYEQYF,TGCAGCGTGGGGGACAACTACGAGCAGTACTTC
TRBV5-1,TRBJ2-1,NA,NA,CASSITGNEQFF,TGCGCCAGCAGCATCACAGGGAATGAGCAGTTCTTC
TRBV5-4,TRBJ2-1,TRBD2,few,CASSLEGLAGVNEQFF,TGTGCCAGCAGCTTGGAAGGGCTAGCGGGAGTAAATGAGCAGTTCTTC
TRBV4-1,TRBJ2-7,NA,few,CASSQIGGTSSYEQYF,TGCGCCAGCAGCCAAATCGGCGGGACCAGCTCCTACGAGCAGTACTTC
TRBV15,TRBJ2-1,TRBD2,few,CATSRDTGTSAYNEQFF,TGTGCCACCAGCAGAGACACAGGGACTAGCGCCTACAATGAGCAGTTCTTC
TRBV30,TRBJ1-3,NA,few,CAWTPTRNTIYF,TGTGCCTGGACCCCGACTAGAAACACCATATATTTT
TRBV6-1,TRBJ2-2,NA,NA,CASSRRGPGTGELFF,TGTGCCAGCAGCCGCCGTGGGCCGGGCACCGGGGAGCTGTTTTTT
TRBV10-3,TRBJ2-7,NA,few,CAISERGEGRSSYEQYF,TGTGCCATCAGTGAGAGGGGGGAAGGCAGGAGCTCCTACGAGCAGTACTTC
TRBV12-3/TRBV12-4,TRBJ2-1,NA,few,CASREDGAWATKFF,TGTGCCAGCAGAGAAGATGGGGCTTGGGCAACAAAGTTCTTC
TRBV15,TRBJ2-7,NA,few,CATSPSRGSYEQYF,TGTGCCACCAGCCCAAGCCGAGGGTCCTACGAGCAGTACTTC
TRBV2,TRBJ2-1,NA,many,CASSENPLLAGSYNEQFF,TGTGCCAGCAGTGAAAACCCCCTTTTGGCGGGAAGCTACAATGAGCAGTTCTTC
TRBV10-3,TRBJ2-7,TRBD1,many,CAISAGQGGYEQYF,TGTGCCATCAGTGCGGGACAGGGTGGCTACGAGCAGTACTTC
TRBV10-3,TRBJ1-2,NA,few,CAISEFQGVINYGYTF,TGTGCCATCAGTGAGTTCCAGGGAGTAATAAACTATGGCTACACCTTC
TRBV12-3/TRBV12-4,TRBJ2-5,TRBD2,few,CASRTSGVLDRETQYF,TGTGCCAGCCGGACTAGCGGGGTGCTAGATCGGGAGACCCAGTACTTC